This T cell receptor beta chain was found in a study of PD-L1 blockade in urothelial cancer. On the study more broadly: Study patients had been treated with 0 to 3 previous chemotherapy regimens. When blood samples were assessed, the median T cell count was around 140,000.

Trimming removed 1 base from V and 4 bases from J, with 10 bases in between. Germline CDR1 is MGHRA and CDR2 is YSYEKL. The CDR3 extends over 14 amino acids. Time point in this sample: peripheral blood 6 weeks after treatment start. For each patient, 1 to 8 samples were obtained, pretreatment and on-treatment. Synthetic analogs of TCR templates were spiked into every PCR. Sequencing used immunoSEQ multiplex PCR; TCRdb keeps in-frame clones, though not all of them. This sample has approximately 28,000 clones, with around 84% found just once. The receptor comes from a man in his 70s with urothelial cancer. Sequenced material: PBMCs, taken around atezolizumab (anti-PD-L1) treatment. V is TRBV4-1 and J is TRBJ1-2; D is unclear. The CDR3 DNA sequence: TGCGCCAGCAGCCAAGCGCAGGCCTTCTATGGCTACACCTTC. Amino acids: CASSQAQAFYGYTF.